This TCR beta chain is from a study of cytomegalovirus exposure and HLA in healthy donors. For the study at large: Sequencing of about 179 million T cells in an earlier analysis found 90 million to 120 million unique TCR beta sequences. Overall study findings and caveats: Donors were assumed by presence/absence analyses to have roughly uniform sequencing depth.

As for this clone: What it binds is not known.

Trimming cost V 5 bases and J 10 bases, with 12 bases left between them. CDR3 length: 12 residues. CDR1 and CDR2 from the germline V gene are SGHVS and FNYEAQ. PCR was performed using 60 Vbeta and 13 Jbeta primers. TCRdb's copy holds only in-frame clones and misses some; the assay was immunoSEQ multiplex PCR. The sample has around 190,000 clones, around 78% seen once. The sequenced sample was PBMCs. This sequence was found in a man aged 25-40 years in good health and CMV-seronegative. The rearrangement joins TRBV7-6 to TRBJ2-1, with a weak D call TRBD1 (6 bases). The CDR3 protein is CASSDTGYEQFF. CDR3 nucleotide sequence: TGTGCCAGCAGCGATACAGGGTACGAGCAGTTCTTC. Filled out from reference TRBV7-6 and TRBJ2-1, the complete variable domain reads GAGVSQSPRYKVTKRGQDVALRCDPISGHVSLYWYRQALGQGPEFLTYFNYEAQQDKSGLPNDRFSAERPEGSISTLTIQRTEQRDSAMYRCASSDTGYEQFFGPGTRLTVL.